This TCR beta chain was found in a study of Ad26.COV2.S vaccination and SARS-CoV-2 variants. As for the study in general: Among those in the COV1001 Ad26.COV2.S trial arm was the donor. Recipients of Ad26.COV2.S got it intramuscularly, once or twice 56 days apart.

Documented treatment: over 15 received Ad26.COV2.S at low or high dose, single or two shots; roughly five received placebo; per-sample allocation not given. Collection of samples fell on day 63 after the first vaccine or placebo injection. The sample came from a Boston adult aged 18-55 years. The sample holds a few counts of this clone. Some clones are missing from TCRdb's copy, which holds only in-frame ones; the method was immunoSEQ multiplex PCR. This sample has 300,000 to 400,000 clones, with roughly 86% found just once. This CDR3 has 17 amino acids. Germline lookup yields CDR1 LNHDA and CDR2 SQIVND (reference sequence). V was pared by 1 base and J by 1 base, with 14 bases between.

This clonotype was obtained from a person between 18 and 65 years old who received the Ad26.COV2.S COVID-19 vaccine or a placebo. The chain has TRBV19 and TRBJ1-5; unclear D gene. The sample consisted of peripheral blood, taken in a trial of Ad26.COV2.S vaccine versus placebo. DNA of the CDR3: TGTGCCAGTAGTATAGGGCCAGAGCTCTTAAGCAATCAGCCCCAGCATTTT. Translated: CASSIGPELLSNQPQHF.